This T cell receptor beta chain derives from a study of PD-1 blockade in classical Hodgkin lymphoma. Findings of the study overall: Sources of repertoire differences remain undefined, possibly disease activity or prior therapy. Those achieving complete response showed baseline diversity like newly diagnosed patients.

TCRdb's copy holds only in-frame clones and misses some; the assay was immunoSEQ multiplex PCR. The sample yields over 10,000 clones, about 88% seen once. Note on this clone: Antigen unknown.

Each and every patient relapsed after autologous stem cell transplantation, and patients got differing brentuximab vedotin exposure. The CDR3 sequence is 13 residues long. Germline-derived CDR1 and CDR2 are SGHDT and YYEEEE. With 4 bases removed from V and 2 bases from J, the gap between germline ends came to 10 bases. This clonotype was obtained from a human donor with classical Hodgkin lymphoma. The chain links TRBV5-6 to TRBJ2-7, with D tentatively TRBD1 (6 bases). The specimen comprised peripheral blood mononuclear cells (PBMCs), sampled at baseline. This CDR3 reads CASSPGQPYEQYF. In DNA, the CDR3 is TGTGCCAGCAGCCCTGGACAGCCCTACGAGCAGTACTTC.